This TCR beta chain emerged from a study of cytomegalovirus exposure and HLA in healthy donors. Details on this clone: Its target is unknown.

Per the germline V gene, CDR1 is SGDLS and CDR2 is YYNGEE. The CDR3 contains 14 residues. V dropped 3 bases and J dropped 0 bases, with 8 bases sitting between them. The study, taken as a whole, reports: TCR sequences were mostly rare, though some public TCRs occurred in many donors. Among CMV-associated TCR beta chains, most appeared HLA-restricted in a later analysis. Differences between HLA loci emerged in a later analysis of TCR association rates, with DRB1 most and HLA-C fewest.

Whereas donors were nominally healthy upon sampling, unrecorded immune exposures were probable. PCR amplification relied on 60 Vbeta primers (plus 13 Jbeta primers). The method was immunoSEQ multiplex PCR; TCRdb's version includes in-frame clones alone and lacks a portion of them. This sample's clone table lists 90,000 to 120,000 clones. Sequencing was performed on PBMCs. The source is a man aged 50 to 59 in good health and CMV-seronegative. V and J are TRBV9 and TRBJ2-3; D is undetermined. The CDR3 spells CASSASKSTDTQYF. The CDR3 nucleotides read TGTGCCAGCAGCGCCAGTAAGAGCACAGATACGCAGTATTTT. Drawing the rest from reference TRBV9 and TRBJ2-3, the complete variable domain is DSGVTQTPKHLITATGQRVTLRCSPRSGDLSVYWYQQSLDQGLQFLIQYYNGEERAKGNILERFSAQQFPDLHSELNLSSLELGDSALYFCASSASKSTDTQYFGPGTRLTVL.